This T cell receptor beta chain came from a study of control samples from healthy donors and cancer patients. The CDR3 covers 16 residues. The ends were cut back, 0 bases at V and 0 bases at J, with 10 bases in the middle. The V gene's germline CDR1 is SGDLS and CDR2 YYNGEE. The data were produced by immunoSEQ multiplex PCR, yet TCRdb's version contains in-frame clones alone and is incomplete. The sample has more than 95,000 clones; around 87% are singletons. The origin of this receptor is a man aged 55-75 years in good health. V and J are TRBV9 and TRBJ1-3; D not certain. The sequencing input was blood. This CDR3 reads CASSVGGSDSGNTIYF. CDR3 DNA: TGTGCCAGCAGCGTAGGTGGCAGTGACTCTGGAAACACCATATATTTT.